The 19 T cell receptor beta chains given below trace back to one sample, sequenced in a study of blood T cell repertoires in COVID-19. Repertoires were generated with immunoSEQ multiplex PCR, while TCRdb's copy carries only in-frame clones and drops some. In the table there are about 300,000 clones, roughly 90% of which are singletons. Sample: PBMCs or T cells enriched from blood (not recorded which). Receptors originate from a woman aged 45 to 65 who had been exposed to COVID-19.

As DNA, the CDR3 is TGCGCCAGCATCCCACCGGGGGGCTACGAGCAGTACTTC. It is translated as CASIPPGGYEQYF. The chain couples TRBV5-1 to TRBJ2-7; 7 nucleotides match TRBD2. The CDR3 totals 13 residues. The germline V gene encodes CDR1 SGHRS and CDR2 YFSETQ. V dropped 6 bases and J dropped 3; count of bases not matched to a gene: 6.

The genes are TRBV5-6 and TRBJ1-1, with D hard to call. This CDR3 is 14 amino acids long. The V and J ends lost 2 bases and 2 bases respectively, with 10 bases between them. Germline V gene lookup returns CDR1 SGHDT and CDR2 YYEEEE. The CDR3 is CASSFGVINTEAFF. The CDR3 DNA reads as TGTGCCAGCAGCTTCGGGGTGATCAACACTGAAGCTTTCTTT. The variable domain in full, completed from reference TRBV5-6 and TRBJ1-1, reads DAGVTQSPTHLIKTRGQQVTLRCSPKSGHDTVSWYQQALGQGPQFIFQYYEEEERQRGNFPDRFSGHQFPNYSSELNVNALLLGDSALYLCASSFGVINTEAFFGQGTRLTVV.

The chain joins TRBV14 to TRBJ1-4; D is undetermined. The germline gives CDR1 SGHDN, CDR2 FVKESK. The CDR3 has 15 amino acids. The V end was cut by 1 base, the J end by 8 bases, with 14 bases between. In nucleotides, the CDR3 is TGTGCCAGCAGCCAAGGTCGGCTGCAGGTCGAAAAACTGTTTTTT. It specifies CASSQGRLQVEKLFF.

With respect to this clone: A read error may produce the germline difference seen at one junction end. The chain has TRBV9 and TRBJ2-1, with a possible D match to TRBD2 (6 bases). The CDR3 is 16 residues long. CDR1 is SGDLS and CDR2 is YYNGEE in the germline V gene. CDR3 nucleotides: TGTGCCAGCAGCGTAGCCCCTTCAGGAGGGTACACTGAGCAGTTCTTC. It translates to CASSVAPSGGYTEQFF.

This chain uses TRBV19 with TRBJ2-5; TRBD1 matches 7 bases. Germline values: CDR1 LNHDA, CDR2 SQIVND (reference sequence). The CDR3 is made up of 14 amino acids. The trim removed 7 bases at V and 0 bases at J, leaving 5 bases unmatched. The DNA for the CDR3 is TGTGCCAGTAACCGGGACAGACACCAAGAGACCCAGTACTTC. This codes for CASNRDRHQETQYF. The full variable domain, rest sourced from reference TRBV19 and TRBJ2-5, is DGGITQSPKYLFRKEGQNVTLSCEQNLNHDAMYWYRQDPGQGLRLIYYSQIVNDFQKGDIAEGYSVSREKKESFPLTVTSAQKNPTAFYLCASNRDRHQETQYFGPGTRLLVL.

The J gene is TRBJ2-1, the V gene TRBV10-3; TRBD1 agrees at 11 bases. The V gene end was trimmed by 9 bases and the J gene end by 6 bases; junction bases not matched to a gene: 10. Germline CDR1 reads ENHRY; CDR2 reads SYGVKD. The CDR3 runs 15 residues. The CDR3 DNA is TGTGCCATATACACCGGGACAGGGGGATTCAATGAGCAGTTCTTC. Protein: CAIYTGTGGFNEQFF.

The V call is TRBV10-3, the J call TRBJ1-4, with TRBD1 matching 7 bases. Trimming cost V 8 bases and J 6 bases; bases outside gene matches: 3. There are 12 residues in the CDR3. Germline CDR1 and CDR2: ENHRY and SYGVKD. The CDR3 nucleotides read TGTGCCATCCAGGGGGTAGATGAAAAACTGTTTTTT. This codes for CAIQGVDEKLFF.

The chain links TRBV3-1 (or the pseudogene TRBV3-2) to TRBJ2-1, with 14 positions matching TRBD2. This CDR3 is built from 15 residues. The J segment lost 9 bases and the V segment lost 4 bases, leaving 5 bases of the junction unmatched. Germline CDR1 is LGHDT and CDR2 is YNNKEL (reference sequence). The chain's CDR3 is CASSRTSGGPIEQFF. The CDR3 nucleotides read TGTGCCAGCAGCCGGACTAGCGGGGGGCCCATTGAGCAGTTCTTC.

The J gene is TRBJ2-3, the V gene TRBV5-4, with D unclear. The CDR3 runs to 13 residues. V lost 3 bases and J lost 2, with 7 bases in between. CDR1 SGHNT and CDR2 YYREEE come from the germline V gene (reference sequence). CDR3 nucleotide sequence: TGTGCCAGCAGCTCAGATACCACAGATACGCAGTATTTT. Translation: CASSSDTTDTQYF.

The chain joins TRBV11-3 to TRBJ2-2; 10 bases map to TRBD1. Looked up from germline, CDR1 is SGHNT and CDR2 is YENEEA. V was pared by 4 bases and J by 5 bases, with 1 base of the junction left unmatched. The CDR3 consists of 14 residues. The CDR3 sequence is CASSSDRGTGELFF. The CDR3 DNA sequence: TGTGCCAGCAGCTCGGACAGGGGGACCGGGGAGCTGTTTTTT.

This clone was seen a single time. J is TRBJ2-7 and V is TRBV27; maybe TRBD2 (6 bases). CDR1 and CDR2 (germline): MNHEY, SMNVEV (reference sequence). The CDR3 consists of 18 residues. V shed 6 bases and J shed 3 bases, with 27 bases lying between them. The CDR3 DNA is TGTGCCAGCAGGGAGGGAGAGTTGCAAGGGAAACATAACTACGAGCAGTACTTC. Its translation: CASREGELQGKHNYEQYF.

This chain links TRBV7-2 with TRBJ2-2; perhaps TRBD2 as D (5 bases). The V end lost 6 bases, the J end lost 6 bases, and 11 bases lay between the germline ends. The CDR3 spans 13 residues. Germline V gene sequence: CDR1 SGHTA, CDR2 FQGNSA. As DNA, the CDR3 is TGTGCCAGCAGACCACCCGGGGCCGGGGAGCTGTTTTTT. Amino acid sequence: CASRPPGAGELFF. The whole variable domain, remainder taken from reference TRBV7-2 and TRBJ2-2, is GAGVSQSPSNKVTEKGKDVELRCDPISGHTALYWYRQSLGQGLEFLIYFQGNSAPDKSGLPSDRFSAERTGGSVSTLTIQRTQQEDSAVYLCASRPPGAGELFFGEGSRLTVL.

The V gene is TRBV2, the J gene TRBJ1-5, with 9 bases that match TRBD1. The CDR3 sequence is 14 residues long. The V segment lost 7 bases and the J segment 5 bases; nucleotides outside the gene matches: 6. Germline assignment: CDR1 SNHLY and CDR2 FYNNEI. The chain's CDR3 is CASTQDRGYQPQHF. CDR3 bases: TGTGCCAGCACCCAGGACAGGGGATATCAGCCCCAGCATTTT.

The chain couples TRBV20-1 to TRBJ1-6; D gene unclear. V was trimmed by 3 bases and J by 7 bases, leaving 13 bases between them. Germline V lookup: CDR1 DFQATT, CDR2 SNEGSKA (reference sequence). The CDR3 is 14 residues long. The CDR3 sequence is CSASARSKNSPLHF. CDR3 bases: TGCAGTGCTAGTGCCCGGAGTAAAAATTCACCCCTCCACTTT.

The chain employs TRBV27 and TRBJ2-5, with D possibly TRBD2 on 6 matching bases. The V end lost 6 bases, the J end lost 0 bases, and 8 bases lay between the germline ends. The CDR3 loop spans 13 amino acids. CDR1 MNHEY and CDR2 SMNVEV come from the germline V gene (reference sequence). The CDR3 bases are TGTGCCAGCAGGGGGGAGGACCAAGAGACCCAGTACTTC. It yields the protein CASRGEDQETQYF.

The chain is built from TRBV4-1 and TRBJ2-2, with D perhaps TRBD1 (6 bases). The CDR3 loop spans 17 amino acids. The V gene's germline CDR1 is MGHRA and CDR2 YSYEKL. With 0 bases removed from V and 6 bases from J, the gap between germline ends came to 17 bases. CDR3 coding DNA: TGCGCCAGCAGCCAAGACCCGACAGGAATTAAAGCCGGGGAGCTGTTTTTT. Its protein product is CASSQDPTGIKAGELFF.

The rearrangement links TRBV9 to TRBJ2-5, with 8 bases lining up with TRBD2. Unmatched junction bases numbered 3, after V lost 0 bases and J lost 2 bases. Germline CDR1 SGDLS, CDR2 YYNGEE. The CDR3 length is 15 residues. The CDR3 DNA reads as TGTGCCAGCAGCGTAGGCAGCGGGGGTCAAGAGACCCAGTACTTC. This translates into CASSVGSGGQETQYF.

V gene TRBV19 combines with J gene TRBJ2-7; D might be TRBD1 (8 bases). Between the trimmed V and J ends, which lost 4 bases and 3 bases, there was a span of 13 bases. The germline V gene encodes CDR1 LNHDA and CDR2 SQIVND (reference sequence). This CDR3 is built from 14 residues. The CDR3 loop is CASSRTGRDYEQYF. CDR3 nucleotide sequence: TGTGCCAGTAGTAGGACAGGGAGGGACTACGAGCAGTACTTC.

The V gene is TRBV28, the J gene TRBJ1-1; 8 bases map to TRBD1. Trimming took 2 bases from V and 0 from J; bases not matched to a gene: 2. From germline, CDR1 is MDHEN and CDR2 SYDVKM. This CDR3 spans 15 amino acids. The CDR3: CASSLQGALNTEAFF. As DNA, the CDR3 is TGTGCCAGCAGTTTACAGGGGGCGCTGAACACTGAAGCTTTCTTT.